The 26 T cell receptor beta chains listed next were all sequenced from one sample in a study of Ad26.COV2.S vaccination and SARS-CoV-2 variants. Specified treatment: 15 to 20 received Ad26.COV2.S at low or high dose, single or two shots; five or six received placebo; per-sample allocation not given. Sample collection was performed on day 63 after the first vaccine or placebo injection. The repertoire was sequenced with immunoSEQ multiplex PCR; TCRdb's copy has only in-frame clones and lacks some. The sample contains hundreds of thousands of clones, 89% of which appear only once. The source material was peripheral blood, sampled in a trial of Ad26.COV2.S vaccine versus placebo. Receptors were obtained from a person between 18 and 60 years old who received the Ad26.COV2.S COVID-19 vaccine or a placebo.

This clone was picked up one time. This chain joins TRBV11-2 and TRBJ1-2, with D perhaps matching TRBD1 (6 bases). Trimming shortened V by 1 base and J by 7 bases, and 10 bases separated the two germline ends. The germline CDR1 and CDR2 sequences are SGHAT and FQNNGV. CDR3 length: 13 amino acids. The CDR3 DNA reads TGTGCCAGCAGCTTAGTGGGCAGGGGTGGCTACACCTTC. Translation gives CASSLVGRGGYTF.

This clone was seen a handful of times. The chain joins TRBV6-5 to TRBJ1-1; D not resolved. V gave up 7 bases and J gave up 9 bases, with 9 bases separating them. Germline lookup yields CDR1 MNHEY and CDR2 SVGAGI. This CDR3 region has 10 residues. The CDR3 region is CASIRTQAFF. Written as DNA, the CDR3 is TGTGCCAGCATTCGGACTCAAGCTTTCTTT.

This chain links TRBV11-2 with TRBJ1-1; D may be TRBD1 (6 bases). The ends were cut back, 6 bases at V and 1 base at J, with 15 bases in the middle. Germline V gives CDR1 SGHAT, CDR2 FQNNGV. CDR3 length equals 15 residues. The CDR3 is CASRLEGTRNTEAFF. In nucleotides, the CDR3 is TGTGCCAGCAGACTGGAAGGGACAAGGAACACTGAAGCTTTCTTT.

This clone showed up just once. The chain joins TRBV21-1 to TRBJ1-4. TRBV21-1 is designated a pseudogene. The CDR3 consists of 20 residues. DNA for the CDR3: TGTGCCAGCAGCCCCGCTAACCTGGCAAATCGGGGGTATGCTAATGAAAAACTGTTTTTT. Translation: CASSPANLANRGYANEKLFF.

J is TRBJ2-7 and V is TRBV4-2; perhaps D is TRBD1 or TRBD2 (5 bases each). V was trimmed by 4 bases and J by 4 bases, leaving 20 bases between them. The CDR3 consists of 16 residues. Per the germline V gene, CDR1 is LGHNA and CDR2 is YNFKEQ. The CDR3 spells CASSPGTPMGRYEQYF. As DNA, the CDR3 is TGTGCCAGCAGCCCCGGGACCCCGATGGGTCGATACGAGCAGTACTTC.

This clone was seen only once. This chain links TRBV19 with TRBJ2-2; a weak D match, TRBD1 (5 bases). V was cut by 5 bases and J by 0 bases, with 13 bases left in between. This CDR3 has 16 amino acids. The germline CDR1 and CDR2 sequences are LNHDA and SQIVND (reference sequence). The CDR3 reads CASSSSGATNTGELFF. DNA for the CDR3: TGTGCCAGTAGTTCCTCTGGGGCGACGAACACCGGGGAGCTGTTTTTT. Drawing the rest from reference TRBV19 and TRBJ2-2, the complete variable domain is DGGITQSPKYLFRKEGQNVTLSCEQNLNHDAMYWYRQDPGQGLRLIYYSQIVNDFQKGDIAEGYSVSREKKESFPLTVTSAQKNPTAFYLCASSSSGATNTGELFFGEGSRLTVL.

This rearrangement joins TRBV19 to TRBJ1-1; D gene uncertain. CDR1 and CDR2 from the germline V gene are LNHDA and SQIVND (reference sequence). The CDR3 is 13 amino acids. The V and J ends lost 0 bases and 10 bases respectively, with 12 bases between them. Here the CDR3 DNA reads TGTGCCAGTAGTATAGATCTGTGGGGTACAGCTTTCTTT. It yields the protein CASSIDLWGTAFF.

The chain couples TRBV9 to TRBJ1-5; D gene uncertain. Deletions cut 0 bases from V and 5 bases from J, with 6 bases between. The CDR3 totals 13 residues. Germline V gene lookup returns CDR1 SGDLS and CDR2 YYNGEE. CDR3 in amino acids: CASSVAVDQPQHF. The CDR3 nucleotides read TGTGCCAGCAGCGTAGCGGTAGATCAGCCCCAGCATTTT.

The chain couples TRBV7-3 to TRBJ2-5; D may be TRBD2 (6 bases). Germline V lookup: CDR1 SGHTA, CDR2 FQGTGA. This CDR3 comprises 16 residues. Trimming removed 2 bases from V and 2 bases from J, with 15 bases in between. The CDR3 nucleotides read TGTGCCAGCAGCTTAGGCGGGGTAGCGAGACAAGAGACCCAGTACTTC. Residues: CASSLGGVARQETQYF.

The J gene is TRBJ2-3, the V gene TRBV5-1; tentatively, D is TRBD2 (6 bases). The CDR3 is 17 residues long. CDR1 is SGHRS and CDR2 is YFSETQ in the germline V gene. Deletions cut 0 bases from V and 3 bases from J, with 17 bases between. The CDR3 DNA sequence: TGCGCCAGCAGCTTGGCCCTGGGGCTAGCGTTGACAGATACGCAGTATTTT. It codes for CASSLALGLALTDTQYF.

This clone was counted once. The chain's CDR3 is CASSEGARGRAFF. In DNA, the CDR3 is TGTGCCAGCAGTGAAGGGGCCAGGGGTCGAGCTTTCTTT. V usage is TRBV6-1 and J usage is TRBJ1-1; possibly TRBD1 for D (6 bases). Between the trimmed V and J ends, which lost 1 base and 10 bases, there was a span of 13 bases. Germline-derived CDR1 and CDR2 are MNHNS and SASEGT. There are 13 residues in the CDR3.

The rearrangement joins TRBV3-1 (or the pseudogene TRBV3-2) to TRBJ2-7, with D unclear. CDR3 size: 14 residues. Germline loops: CDR1 LGHDT, CDR2 YNNKEL (reference sequence). Trimming left V 0 bases short and J 6 bases short, with 12 bases between. The CDR3 sequence: CASSQDSALGEQYF. The CDR3 DNA reads TGTGCCAGCAGCCAAGACAGCGCGTTGGGCGAGCAGTACTTC.

This chain uses TRBV10-3 with TRBJ2-7; TRBD2 matches at 10 bases. The V segment lost 10 bases and the J segment 0 bases; nucleotides outside the gene matches: 6. This CDR3 is 14 amino acids long. The germline V gene encodes CDR1 ENHRY and CDR2 SYGVKD. This CDR3 reads CATRSGRSSYEQYF. In DNA, the CDR3 is TGTGCCACGCGTAGCGGGAGGAGCTCCTACGAGCAGTACTTC.

The chain combines TRBV6-5 with TRBJ1-4; 7 bases fit TRBD1. The CDR3 sequence is 15 residues long. V dropped 0 bases and J dropped 7; count of bases not matched to a gene: 5. Germline assignment: CDR1 MNHEY and CDR2 SVGAGI. CDR3 bases: TGTGCCAGCAGTTACTCGGCAGGGGGGATTGAAAAACTGTTTTTT. This encodes CASSYSAGGIEKLFF.

The chain is built from TRBV9 and TRBJ2-7; D is uncertain. The germline gives CDR1 SGDLS, CDR2 YYNGEE. Between the trimmed V and J ends, which lost 2 bases and 1 base, there was a span of 10 bases. The CDR3 has 14 residues. In nucleotides, the CDR3 is TGTGCCAGCAGCGTGGGCAGATTTTCCTACGAGCAGTACTTC. This gives the protein CASSVGRFSYEQYF.

J is TRBJ1-2 and V is TRBV5-6; TRBD1 might be the D (6 bases). The V end lost 3 bases, the J end lost 8 bases, and 14 bases lay between the germline ends. Germline lookup yields CDR1 SGHDT and CDR2 YYEEEE. The CDR3 has 13 amino acids. The CDR3 here is CASSYRGAGGYTF. The CDR3 nucleotides are TGTGCCAGCAGCTACCGGGGGGCAGGAGGCTACACCTTC.

The rearrangement joins TRBV10-3 to TRBJ2-7, with 7 bases matching TRBD2. Germline loops: CDR1 ENHRY, CDR2 SYGVKD. With 1 base clipped from V and 4 bases from J, the junction kept 7 bases outside the gene matches. This CDR3 has 15 residues. The CDR3: CAISEWGGSTYEQYF. The CDR3 DNA reads as TGTGCCATCAGTGAGTGGGGCGGGAGTACGTACGAGCAGTACTTC.

This clone was seen once. The chain carries TRBV5-6 and TRBJ2-2, with TRBD1 identical over 10 bases. V shed 3 bases, J shed 7 bases, and the junction held 6 bases outside the gene matches. Germline CDR1 reads SGHDT; CDR2 reads YYEEEE. The CDR3 totals 15 residues. CDR3 protein: CASSSGTGEVGELFF. CDR3 in DNA: TGTGCCAGCAGCTCCGGGACAGGGGAAGTCGGGGAGCTGTTTTTT.

The V call is TRBV29-1, the J call TRBJ1-1; no clear D gene. V dropped 3 bases and J dropped 1 base, with 6 bases sitting between them. Germline-derived CDR1 and CDR2 are SQVTM and ANQGSEA. The CDR3 extends over 12 amino acids. The CDR3 DNA reads TGCAGCGTTGATCGCAGGAACACTGAAGCTTTCTTT. Its translation is CSVDRRNTEAFF. Together with reference TRBV29-1 and TRBJ1-1, the CDR3 gives the full variable domain: SAVISQKPSRDICQRGTSLTIQCQVDSQVTMMFWYRQQPGQSLTLIATANQGSEATYESGFVIDKFPISRPNLTFSTLTVSNMSPEDSSIYLCSVDRRNTEAFFGQGTRLTVV.

J is TRBJ2-3 and V is TRBV5-5; weak D call: TRBD1 (6 bases). The CDR3 is 12 amino acids. Trimming removed 6 bases at V and 12 bases at J, with 17 bases between. Per the germline V gene, CDR1 is SGHKS and CDR2 is YYEKEE (reference sequence). The chain's CDR3 is CASTRTGQFQYF. The CDR3 DNA reads TGTGCCAGCACCCGTACAGGGCAATTTCAGTATTTT.

The chain carries TRBV19 and TRBJ2-7, with TRBD2 matching 10 bases. The trim removed 3 bases at V and 3 bases at J, leaving 8 bases unmatched. The CDR3 spans 16 residues. Germline V gene sequence: CDR1 LNHDA, CDR2 SQIVND (reference sequence). CDR3 loop: CASSIGPSGGFYEQYF. In DNA form, the CDR3 reads TGTGCCAGTAGTATTGGGCCTAGCGGGGGTTTCTACGAGCAGTACTTC. The variable domain in full, with the rest retrieved from reference TRBV19 and TRBJ2-7, is DGGITQSPKYLFRKEGQNVTLSCEQNLNHDAMYWYRQDPGQGLRLIYYSQIVNDFQKGDIAEGYSVSREKKESFPLTVTSAQKNPTAFYLCASSIGPSGGFYEQYFGPGTRLTVT.

The gene calls are TRBV30 and TRBJ1-5, with 8 bases that match TRBD1. V trimming: 5 bases; J trimming: 5 bases; junction bases outside the gene matches: 5. Germline CDR1 is GTSNPN and CDR2 is SVGIG (reference sequence). The CDR3 covers 13 residues. The CDR3 here is CAWAGGADQPQHF. CDR3 DNA sequence: TGTGCCTGGGCAGGGGGCGCAGATCAGCCCCAGCATTTT.

The chain joins TRBV3-1 (or the pseudogene TRBV3-2) to TRBJ1-6, with D maybe TRBD1 (5 bases). The CDR3 contains 15 residues. In germline, CDR1 is LGHDT, CDR2 YNNKEL (reference sequence). Trimming took 1 base from V and 10 from J, leaving 14 bases between them. The CDR3 loop is CASSQAHRTRSPLHF. The CDR3 DNA follows: TGTGCCAGCAGCCAAGCCCACAGGACCCGATCACCCCTCCACTTT.

The rearrangement joins TRBV18 to TRBJ2-1; weak D call: TRBD2 (6 bases). V lost 5 bases, J lost 2 bases, and 13 bases lay in between. Germline loops: CDR1 KGHSH, CDR2 LQKENI. This CDR3 has 15 residues. The CDR3 loop reads CASSSPGSPYNEQFF. The CDR3 nucleotides are TGTGCCAGCTCATCCCCCGGGAGCCCCTACAATGAGCAGTTCTTC.

The chain carries TRBV9 and TRBJ1-2, with TRBD1 matching 9 bases. The CDR3 consists of 16 residues. CDR1 and CDR2 (germline): SGDLS, YYNGEE. After removal of 0 bases from V and 4 bases from J, the junction contained 7 bases not matched to a gene. The DNA of the CDR3 is TGTGCCAGCAGCGTAGAGGGGACAGGGATTTTCTATGGCTACACCTTC. Protein: CASSVEGTGIFYGYTF.

CDR3 coding DNA: TGTGCCAGCAGCTTAATGAACACCGGGGAGCTGTTTTTT. Translation: CASSLMNTGELFF. This chain connects TRBV7-2 to TRBJ2-2; no definite D call. The CDR3 totals 13 residues. V gave up 2 bases and J gave up 1 base, with 2 bases separating them. Germline V gives CDR1 SGHTA, CDR2 FQGNSA.